The rows below give T cell receptor beta chains drawn from one sample of a study of blood T cell repertoires in COVID-19. Some clones are missing from TCRdb's copy, which holds only in-frame ones; the method was immunoSEQ multiplex PCR. The sample lists 85,000 to 90,000 clones, 87% occurring once. The material sequenced was peripheral blood. The receptor source for this set is a human donor in a cohort sampled during active COVID-19. The CDR3 runs from the conserved cysteine through the conserved F or W. The D gene is left open where the match is weak. Clone size is not always given. Where it is, it says once, few, many or a class for expanded clones.

V gene	D gene	J gene	clone size	CDR3 DNA	CDR3 protein
TRBV30	NA	TRBJ2-7	NA	TGTGCCTGGGGGAGCTCCTACGAGCAGTACTTC	CAWGSSYEQYF
TRBV23-1	TRBD1	TRBJ2-5	NA	TGCGCCAGCAGTCAATCGCGGGGACAGGAAGAAGAGACCCAGTACTTC	CASSQSRGQEEETQYF
TRBV13	TRBD1	TRBJ1-4	NA	TGTGCCAGCAGCTTGGACAGGGGCACTAATGAAAAACTGTTTTTT	CASSLDRGTNEKLFF
TRBV20-1	NA	TRBJ2-7	NA	TGCAGTGCTAGTTTGCAGGATTACGAGCAGTACTTC	CSASLQDYEQYF
TRBV4-1	NA	TRBJ2-5	NA	TGCGCCAGCAGCCAAGGCCCGCCCCAGGAGGGGGAGACCCAGTACTTC	CASSQGPPQEGETQYF
TRBV7-8	NA	TRBJ2-5	NA	TGTGCCAGCAGCTTAGCGGGCGTACAAGAGACCCAGTACTTC	CASSLAGVQETQYF
TRBV28	NA	TRBJ1-4	NA	TGTGCCAGCATGGGGGGATCTAATGAAAAACTGTTTTTT	CASMGGSNEKLFF
TRBV5-1	NA	TRBJ2-7	few	TGCGCCAGCAATCTAGGGGATTACGAGCAGTACTTC	CASNLGDYEQYF
TRBV28	NA	TRBJ2-7	NA	TGTGCCAGCAGTTTGGGCAGGGGCGGCGGGAGTGTGGGAGAGCAGTACTTC	CASSLGRGGGSVGEQYF
TRBV2	NA	TRBJ1-1	NA	TGTGCCAGCAGAGATTCACAGGGCTGGAACACTGAAGCTTTCTTT	CASRDSQGWNTEAFF
TRBV18	NA	TRBJ2-2	NA	TGTGCCAGCTCACCGGGGGCGGACACCGGGGAGCTGTTTTTT	CASSPGADTGELFF
TRBV30	NA	TRBJ1-1	once	TGTGCCTGGAGTGGCCCCCGGGGGGTGAACACTGAAGCTTTCTTT	CAWSGPRGVNTEAFF
TRBV15	TRBD1	TRBJ2-5	few	TGTGCCACCAGCAGAGATCGAACAGGGGCGTTTATAGAGACCCAGTACTTC	CATSRDRTGAFIETQYF
TRBV27	TRBD1	TRBJ2-7	NA	TGTGCCAGCAGTGTAAAGGGACAGGGATCATACGAGCAGTACTTC	CASSVKGQGSYEQYF
TRBV5-1	NA	TRBJ2-5	once	TGCGCCAGCAGCCTGGGACAATCCCTAGAGACCCAGTACTTC	CASSLGQSLETQYF
TRBV5-6	TRBD1	TRBJ2-7	few	TGTGCCAGCAGTTTGGGACAGGGGAGATACGAGCAGTACTTC	CASSLGQGRYEQYF
TRBV6-5	TRBD1	TRBJ2-1	NA	TGTGCCAGCAGTCCGACAGGGAGTAGTTGGAATGAGCAGTTCTTC	CASSPTGSSWNEQFF
TRBV6-2/TRBV6-3	NA	TRBJ1-2	NA	TGTGCCAGCAGTTACTCTCAGGGTTTCTATGGCTACACCTTC	CASSYSQGFYGYTF
TRBV9	NA	TRBJ1-5	NA	TGTGCCAGCAGCCGACAACCAGATCAGCCCCAGCATTTT	CASSRQPDQPQHF
TRBV6-5	NA	TRBJ2-1	few	TGTGCCAGTAATGGTGGGGGCCATGAGCAGTTCTTC	CASNGGGHEQFF
TRBV2	NA	TRBJ2-3	NA	TGTGCCAGCAGTGTGGAGGTAGTAGGGTCCACAGATACGCAGTATTTT	CASSVEVVGSTDTQYF
TRBV6-6	TRBD2	TRBJ2-5	few	TGTGCCAGCAGTCCCCAGGGACTAGCGGGAGGAAAGACCCAGTACTTC	CASSPQGLAGGKTQYF
TRBV19	NA	TRBJ1-2	NA	TGTGCCAGGGAACAGGGACCTAGAGAATATGGCTACACCTTC	CAREQGPREYGYTF
TRBV12-3/TRBV12-4	NA	TRBJ2-7	NA	TGTGCCAGCAGGTCGGGGGTAGGTGAGCAGTACTTC	CASRSGVGEQYF
TRBV7-2	TRBD2	TRBJ2-1	NA	TGTGCCAGCAGCTCACGCGCCCCGGGTAGCGGGAGCTGGTACGATGAGCAGTTCTTC	CASSSRAPGSGSWYDEQFF
TRBV3-1/TRBV3-2	NA	TRBJ1-2	NA	TGTGCCAGCAGCCAAGTGGCAACTTTGGGAGCCTATGGCTACACCTTC	CASSQVATLGAYGYTF
TRBV18	TRBD1	TRBJ1-2	NA	TGTGCCAGCTCACCACGGGACGGACAGGATCATGGCTACACCTTC	CASSPRDGQDHGYTF
TRBV2	TRBD1	TRBJ1-2	once	TGTGCCAGTAATTTGGACAGGGGAAACTATGGCTACACCTTC	CASNLDRGNYGYTF
TRBV6-5	NA	TRBJ2-6	NA	TGTGCCACACAATCTGGGGCCAACGTCCTGACTTTC	CATQSGANVLTF
TRBV5-5	TRBD1	TRBJ1-1	NA	TGTGCCAGCAGCAAATGGGGACAGGGGGACACTGAAGCTTTCTTT	CASSKWGQGDTEAFF
TRBV6-2/TRBV6-3	TRBD2	TRBJ2-2	NA	TGTGCCAGCAGTCTTGGGCTAGCGGGCTACACCGGGGAGCTGTTTTTT	CASSLGLAGYTGELFF
TRBV6-4	NA	TRBJ1-1	few	TGTGCCAGCAGCGTCAGGGGTAACACTGAAGCTTTCTTT	CASSVRGNTEAFF
TRBV28	NA	TRBJ2-7	few	TGTGCCAGCAGTTTACCCTACAGCAATTCCTACGAGCAGTACTTC	CASSLPYSNSYEQYF
TRBV28	TRBD1	TRBJ1-4	NA	TGTGCCAGCAGCCCACAGGGGCGAAATGAAAAACTGTTTTTT	CASSPQGRNEKLFF
TRBV19	NA	TRBJ1-4	NA	TGTGCCAGTAGTATCAAGGACAGCTTATTCGAAAAACTGTTTTTT	CASSIKDSLFEKLFF
TRBV5-5	NA	TRBJ1-1	once	TGTGCCAGCAGCTCCCACAGGGCCACTGAAGCTTTCTTT	CASSSHRATEAFF
TRBV4-2	TRBD1	TRBJ2-1	once	TGTGCCAGCAGCCCCGAGGGGGCTTACTACAATGAGCAGTTCTTC	CASSPEGAYYNEQFF
TRBV6-4	NA	TRBJ1-1	NA	TGTGCCAGCAGTGACTCTGCTGGACGGGGGACTACTGAAGCTTTCTTT	CASSDSAGRGTTEAFF
TRBV6-1	NA	TRBJ1-4	NA	TGTGCCAGCAGTGAAACCGGGGGGTCAAAAAAACTGTTTTTT	CASSETGGSKKLFF
TRBV30	NA	TRBJ1-1	NA	TGTGCCTGGAGGGCACCGATGAACACTGAAGCTTTCTTT	CAWRAPMNTEAFF
TRBV18	TRBD2	TRBJ2-3	NA	TGTGCCAGCTCACCACCGGGACTAGCTGCTACAGATACGCAGTATTTT	CASSPPGLAATDTQYF
TRBV6-1	TRBD2	TRBJ2-7	NA	TGTGCCAGCAGTGATGAGCGGGGGAGCTCCTACGAGCAGTACTTC	CASSDERGSSYEQYF
TRBV28	NA	TRBJ1-5	NA	TGTGCCAGCAGTTTCTCCGGGTCCACGGGTCAGCCCCAGCATTTT	CASSFSGSTGQPQHF
TRBV28	NA	TRBJ1-2	NA	TGTGCCAGCAGTTTGGGGGGGAAAGTGAACTATGGCTACACCTTC	CASSLGGKVNYGYTF
TRBV5-4	TRBD2	TRBJ2-1	once	TGTGCCAGCAGCAGGGGACTACCCAATGAGCAGTTCTTC	CASSRGLPNEQFF
TRBV19	NA	TRBJ2-2	NA	TGTGCCAGTAGTCCCCACTCTGGGGAGCTGTTTTTT	CASSPHSGELFF
TRBV5-1	TRBD1	TRBJ1-5	many	TGCGCCAGCAGCTTGCGGACAGGGGGCGATCAGCCCCAGCATTTT	CASSLRTGGDQPQHF
TRBV28	NA	TRBJ1-3	once	TGTGCCAGCAGTGCCCCGACAAGTTCTGGAAACACCATATATTTT	CASSAPTSSGNTIYF
TRBV5-1	TRBD1	TRBJ1-4	NA	TGCGCCAGCAGCCCGACAGGGGTACTACAGGAAAAACTGTTTTTT	CASSPTGVLQEKLFF
TRBV27	NA	TRBJ1-6	few	TGTGCCAGCGGCAGGGGCCTATGGGATAATTCACCCCTCCACTTT	CASGRGLWDNSPLHF
TRBV7-2	TRBD2	TRBJ2-1	NA	TGTGCCAGCAGCCTGAGCGGGAGCTCCTACAATGAGCAGTTCTTC	CASSLSGSSYNEQFF
TRBV11-2	NA	TRBJ1-4	NA	TGTGCCAGCAGCCCCTCCGGGAGGGAAGTGTTTTTT	CASSPSGREVFF
TRBV2	TRBD2	TRBJ2-1	NA	TGTGCCAGCATGGGGGGACTAAGCTACAATGAGCAGTTCTTC	CASMGGLSYNEQFF
TRBV11-3	NA	TRBJ2-3	once	TGTGCCAGCAGCTTAGGGGGCGGTTCAAGAACAGATACGCAGTATTTT	CASSLGGGSRTDTQYF
TRBV7-8	TRBD1	TRBJ1-2	NA	TGTGCCAGCAGCTTAGGGACAGGGATGATCAAAGGCTACACCTTC	CASSLGTGMIKGYTF
TRBV29-1	TRBD1	TRBJ1-1	NA	TGCAGCGGCCGGACAGGGCCCACTGAAGCTTTCTTT	CSGRTGPTEAFF
TRBV5-4	TRBD1	TRBJ2-7	NA	TGTGCCAGCAGCCCAGGGACAGGGGAAAGCTACGAGCAGTACTTC	CASSPGTGESYEQYF
TRBV5-4	TRBD1	TRBJ2-2	few	TGTGCCAGCAGCCACGCAGGGGGCTTCAACACCGGGGAGCTGTTTTTT	CASSHAGGFNTGELFF
TRBV24-1	TRBD1	TRBJ2-6	once	TGTGCCACCAGTGATCCGGGACAGACTGGGGCCAACGTCCTGACTTTC	CATSDPGQTGANVLTF